The T cell receptor (beta chain) under discussion was sequenced for a study of T-cell reconstitution after alpha-beta-depleted transplantation in children. Study conclusions and caveats: Newly generated T cells supplied most T-cell counts and diversity one year post-transplant. Two months or so post-transplant, alpha-beta T cells reportedly derived from several hundred expanded graft clones.

This CDR3 has 16 amino acids. Germline V CDR1 and CDR2: SGHTA, FQGNSA. V dropped 2 bases and J dropped 2 bases, with 13 bases sitting between them. The authors prepared the TCRbeta library with unique molecular identifiers. Each CDR3 protein is one row after TCRdb ran MiXCR on the PCR reads. The sample holds under 850,000 distinct CDR3 sequences, approximately 14% seen once. This clonotype has at least ten counts. Antigen unknown. The rearrangement uses TRBV7-2 and TRBJ2-1; no reliable D call. This clonotype was obtained from a girl aged 2-10 years with congenital amegakaryocytic thrombocytopenia, due to receive a stem cell transplant. Specimen: PBMCs, collected before TCRalphabeta/CD19-depleted stem cell transplant. DNA of the CDR3: TGTGCCAGCAGCTTATGGGTATCCGGACCCTACAATGAGCAGTTCTTC. Translated, it gives CASSLWVSGPYNEQFF.